Below are 20 T cell receptor beta chains sequenced from a single sample in a study of T-cell reconstitution after alpha-beta-depleted transplantation in children. Unique molecular identifiers were incorporated into the prepared TCRbeta library. TCRdb passed the PCR reads through MiXCR, listing each CDR3 protein once. The data contain a few hundred thousand distinct CDR3 sequences, roughly 24% of them singletons. The sample was PBMCs, taken before TCRalphabeta/CD19-depleted stem cell transplant. Every receptor here comes from a girl aged 2 to 10 with Fanconi anemia, due to receive a stem cell transplant.

V and J are TRBV27 and TRBJ2-2; 11 nucleotides agree with TRBD1. The CDR3 spans 16 residues. Germline CDR1 and CDR2: MNHEY and SMNVEV (reference sequence). The V segment lost 5 bases and the J segment 5 bases; nucleotides outside the gene matches: 7. The CDR3 DNA is TGTGCCAGCAGTCCTGGACAGGGGGCAATTACCGGGGAGCTGTTTTTT. Translating it yields CASSPGQGAITGELFF.

The chain uses TRBV7-9 and TRBJ1-1; the D gene is possibly TRBD1 (5 bases). The germline gives CDR1 SEHNR, CDR2 FQNEAQ (reference sequence). V lost 4 bases, J lost 5 bases, and 14 bases lay in between. The CDR3 consists of 14 residues. CDR3: CASSSGGSVTEAFF. DNA of the CDR3: TGTGCCAGCAGCTCGGGGGGGTCCGTTACTGAAGCTTTCTTT. Combining the CDR3 with reference TRBV7-9 and TRBJ1-1 gives the whole variable domain DTGVSQNPRHKITKRGQNVTFRCDPISEHNRLYWYRQTLGQGPEFLTYFQNEAQLEKSRLLSDRFSAERPKGSFSTLEIQRTEQGDSAMYLCASSSGGSVTEAFFGQGTRLTVV.

The CDR3 DNA reads as TGCAGCGGCCAGGTTCCAAGCTCCTACGAGCAGTACTTC. Translating it yields CSGQVPSSYEQYF. The rearrangement joins TRBV29-1 to TRBJ2-7; D call uncertain. CDR1 is SQVTM and CDR2 is ANQGSEA in the germline V gene. Trimming took 7 bases from V and 0 from J, leaving 13 bases between them. The CDR3 consists of 13 residues.

This clonotype was counted ten times or more. The chain is built from TRBV20-1 and TRBJ2-2; D uncertain. The CDR3 has 12 amino acids. Per germline, CDR1 DFQATT and CDR2 SNEGSKA (reference sequence). Trimming pared 3 bases from V and 6 bases from J, leaving 8 bases between. Written as DNA, the CDR3 is TGCAGTGCTAGTTCGTGGGCCGGGGAGCTGTTTTTT. It encodes CSASSWAGELFF.

The rearrangement links TRBV20-1 to TRBJ2-1; a weak D match, TRBD2 (6 bases). Germline assignment: CDR1 DFQATT and CDR2 SNEGSKA (reference sequence). The ends were cut back, 1 base at V and 0 bases at J, with 13 bases in the middle. The CDR3 is made up of 16 amino acids. The CDR3 is CSARVGLATSYNEQFF. The CDR3 DNA reads TGCAGTGCTAGAGTGGGCCTAGCGACCTCCTACAATGAGCAGTTCTTC.

This clonotype has more than one count but fewer than ten. The chain carries TRBV7-3 and TRBJ2-3, with a tentative D call TRBD1 (6 bases). The ends were cut back, 5 bases at V and 1 base at J, with 13 bases in the middle. Germline values: CDR1 SGHTA, CDR2 FQGTGA. This CDR3 comprises 15 residues. Here the CDR3 DNA reads TGTGCCAGCAGCCCGGGGACAATCCGCACAGATACGCAGTATTTT. Translating gives CASSPGTIRTDTQYF.

V usage is TRBV29-1 and J usage is TRBJ2-3, with D possibly TRBD1 on 6 matching bases. CDR3 size: 14 residues. Germline CDR1 SQVTM, CDR2 ANQGSEA. With 6 bases removed from V and 1 base from J, the gap between germline ends came to 14 bases. The CDR3 protein is CSVSSGVGTDTQYF. The CDR3 DNA is TGCAGCGTCAGCTCAGGGGTTGGCACAGATACGCAGTATTTT.

The chain is built from TRBV28 and TRBJ1-4; the D is unclear. This CDR3 spans 13 amino acids. Trimming cost V 10 bases and J 8 bases, with 17 bases left between them. Germline V gives CDR1 MDHEN, CDR2 SYDVKM. CDR3 sequence (DNA): TGTGCCATACGAGCGGCAGGTGGGGAAAAACTGTTTTTT. Protein product: CAIRAAGGEKLFF.

The rearrangement joins TRBV19 to TRBJ2-7; maybe TRBD1 (5 bases). CDR3 length equals 13 residues. V was clipped by 5 bases and J by 1 base, with 9 bases between them. Looked up from germline, CDR1 is LNHDA and CDR2 is SQIVND (reference sequence). CDR3 protein: CASSYQGSYEQYF. The CDR3 nucleotides are TGTGCCAGTAGTTATCAGGGATCCTACGAGCAGTACTTC.

Comment on this clonotype: A much larger clone lies a single base off, so this may be a read error. V is TRBV28 and J is TRBJ2-1; tentatively, D is TRBD2 (6 bases). This CDR3 is built from 13 residues. The V and J ends lost 4 bases and 3 bases respectively, with 7 bases between them. The germline V gene encodes CDR1 MDHEN and CDR2 SYDVKM. This CDR3 reads CASSSTSYNEQFF. The DNA of the CDR3 is TGTGCCAGCAGTTCGACTAGCTACAATGAGCAGTTCTTC.

This CDR3 reads CASSYSLFAGRQRGAYLNTGELFF. The CDR3 bases are TGTGCCAGCAGTTACTCGTTGTTCGCCGGTCGACAGCGGGGGGCATACCTGAACACCGGGGAGCTGTTTTTT. The chain carries TRBV6-5 and TRBJ2-2; 9 bases agree with TRBD2. This CDR3 region has 24 residues. Germline values: CDR1 MNHEY, CDR2 SVGAGI. Trimming at V came to 0 bases and at J to 1 base, leaving 24 bases not matched to a gene.

This clonotype was counted many times. The chain links TRBV10-3 to TRBJ2-5; D may be TRBD2 (5 bases). V gave up 6 bases and J gave up 7 bases, with 15 bases separating them. The CDR3 has 13 amino acids. Per the germline V gene, CDR1 is ENHRY and CDR2 is SYGVKD. In DNA, the CDR3 is TGTGCCATCAGCGGAAATAGCGCGGGGACCCAGTACTTC. Encoded protein: CAISGNSAGTQYF.

This clonotype has ten or more counts. The CDR3 nucleotides are TGCAGTGCTAGAGATAGGGGACTAGCCAAAAACATTCAGTACTTC. Its translation is CSARDRGLAKNIQYF. The genes are TRBV20-1 and TRBJ2-4; weak D call: TRBD2 (6 bases). Germline CDR1 is DFQATT and CDR2 is SNEGSKA (reference sequence). The CDR3 is 15 amino acids. Between the trimmed V and J ends, which lost 0 bases and 0 bases, there was a span of 9 bases.

This clonotype was counted ten times or more. The chain links TRBV20-1 to TRBJ2-7; D may be TRBD1 (6 bases). The V gene's germline CDR1 is DFQATT and CDR2 SNEGSKA (reference sequence). The CDR3 totals 13 residues. V was pared by 1 base and J by 3 bases, with 10 bases between. The CDR3 DNA sequence: TGCAGTGCTAGAGCCCCAGGGGTCTACGAGCAGTACTTC. This gives the protein CSARAPGVYEQYF.

This clonotype came up many times. V usage is TRBV29-1 and J usage is TRBJ2-1, with 9 nucleotides matching TRBD2. With 4 bases clipped from V and 4 bases from J, the junction kept 11 bases outside the gene matches. CDR3 length equals 16 residues. Germline CDR1 and CDR2: SQVTM and ANQGSEA. The CDR3 region is CSVGRVAGGSYNEQFF. CDR3 sequence (DNA): TGCAGCGTTGGAAGGGTTGCGGGAGGGTCATACAATGAGCAGTTCTTC.

In its sample, this clonotype was seen many times. The J gene is TRBJ2-7, the V gene TRBV29-1, with unresolved D. Germline loops: CDR1 SQVTM, CDR2 ANQGSEA. The V and J ends lost 5 bases and 3 bases respectively, with 5 bases between them. The CDR3 loop spans 10 amino acids. In DNA, the CDR3 is TGCAGCGTTATCGGCTACGAGCAGTACTTC. Translating gives CSVIGYEQYF.

V is TRBV5-4 and J is TRBJ2-1; the D gene is possibly TRBD1 (5 bases). The CDR3 covers 12 residues. In germline, CDR1 is SGHNT, CDR2 YYREEE (reference sequence). Trimming stripped 2 bases from V and 12 bases from J, with 12 bases between. The DNA of the CDR3 is TGTGCCAGCAGCTTCGGCAGGGTCCCGCAGTTCTTC. This translates into CASSFGRVPQFF.

This clonotype was recorded at least ten times. The chain links TRBV6-1 to TRBJ2-5, with D possibly matching TRBD2 (6 bases). The CDR3 covers 15 residues. Germline CDR1 and CDR2: MNHNS and SASEGT. V lost 6 bases, J lost 1 base, and 15 bases lay in between. This chain's CDR3 is CASRPPLAPQETQYF. DNA of the CDR3: TGTGCCAGCAGACCTCCCCTAGCGCCCCAAGAGACCCAGTACTTC.

V is TRBV2 and J is TRBJ2-1; 9 positions match TRBD2. After removal of 8 bases from V and 2 bases from J, the junction contained 4 bases not matched to a gene. CDR1 SNHLY and CDR2 FYNNEI come from the germline V gene. The CDR3 has 14 amino acids. The CDR3 reads CASVSSGAYNEQFF. The CDR3 nucleotides read TGTGCCAGCGTTTCTAGCGGGGCCTACAATGAGCAGTTCTTC.

This clonotype came up a few times. The V and J genes are TRBV6-1 and TRBJ1-4, with D hard to call. V was cut by 6 bases and J by 0 bases, with 11 bases left in between. CDR3 length equals 15 residues. Germline values: CDR1 MNHNS, CDR2 SASEGT. CDR3 bases: TGTGCCAGCAGACTAAAGACCACAACTAATGAAAAACTGTTTTTT. Protein: CASRLKTTTNEKLFF.